This TCR beta chain derives from a study of blood T cell repertoires in COVID-19. In the study's own analysis: Reference gene primers were amplified, and this amplification served to estimate nucleated cell counts. Clones were sequenced by immunoSEQ multiplex PCR, and TCRdb holds only the in-frame ones, with some missing. That table supplies the V and J calls and clone size; D and trimming were determined from the DNA. The table has approximately 100,000 clones, over 80% seen once. Germline CDR1 reads SGHNT; CDR2 reads YYREEE (reference sequence). The CDR3 is 14 residues long. Trimming took 3 bases from V and 2 from J, leaving 11 bases between them.

The sequencing sample was made of peripheral blood. The chain recombines TRBV5-4 with TRBJ1-1, with D possibly being TRBD1 (5 bases). This TCR was recovered from a human donor in a cohort sampled during active COVID-19. CDR3 nucleotide sequence: TGTGCCAGCAGCTGGGCAGGGCATAACACTGAAGCTTTCTTT. As protein: CASSWAGHNTEAFF.